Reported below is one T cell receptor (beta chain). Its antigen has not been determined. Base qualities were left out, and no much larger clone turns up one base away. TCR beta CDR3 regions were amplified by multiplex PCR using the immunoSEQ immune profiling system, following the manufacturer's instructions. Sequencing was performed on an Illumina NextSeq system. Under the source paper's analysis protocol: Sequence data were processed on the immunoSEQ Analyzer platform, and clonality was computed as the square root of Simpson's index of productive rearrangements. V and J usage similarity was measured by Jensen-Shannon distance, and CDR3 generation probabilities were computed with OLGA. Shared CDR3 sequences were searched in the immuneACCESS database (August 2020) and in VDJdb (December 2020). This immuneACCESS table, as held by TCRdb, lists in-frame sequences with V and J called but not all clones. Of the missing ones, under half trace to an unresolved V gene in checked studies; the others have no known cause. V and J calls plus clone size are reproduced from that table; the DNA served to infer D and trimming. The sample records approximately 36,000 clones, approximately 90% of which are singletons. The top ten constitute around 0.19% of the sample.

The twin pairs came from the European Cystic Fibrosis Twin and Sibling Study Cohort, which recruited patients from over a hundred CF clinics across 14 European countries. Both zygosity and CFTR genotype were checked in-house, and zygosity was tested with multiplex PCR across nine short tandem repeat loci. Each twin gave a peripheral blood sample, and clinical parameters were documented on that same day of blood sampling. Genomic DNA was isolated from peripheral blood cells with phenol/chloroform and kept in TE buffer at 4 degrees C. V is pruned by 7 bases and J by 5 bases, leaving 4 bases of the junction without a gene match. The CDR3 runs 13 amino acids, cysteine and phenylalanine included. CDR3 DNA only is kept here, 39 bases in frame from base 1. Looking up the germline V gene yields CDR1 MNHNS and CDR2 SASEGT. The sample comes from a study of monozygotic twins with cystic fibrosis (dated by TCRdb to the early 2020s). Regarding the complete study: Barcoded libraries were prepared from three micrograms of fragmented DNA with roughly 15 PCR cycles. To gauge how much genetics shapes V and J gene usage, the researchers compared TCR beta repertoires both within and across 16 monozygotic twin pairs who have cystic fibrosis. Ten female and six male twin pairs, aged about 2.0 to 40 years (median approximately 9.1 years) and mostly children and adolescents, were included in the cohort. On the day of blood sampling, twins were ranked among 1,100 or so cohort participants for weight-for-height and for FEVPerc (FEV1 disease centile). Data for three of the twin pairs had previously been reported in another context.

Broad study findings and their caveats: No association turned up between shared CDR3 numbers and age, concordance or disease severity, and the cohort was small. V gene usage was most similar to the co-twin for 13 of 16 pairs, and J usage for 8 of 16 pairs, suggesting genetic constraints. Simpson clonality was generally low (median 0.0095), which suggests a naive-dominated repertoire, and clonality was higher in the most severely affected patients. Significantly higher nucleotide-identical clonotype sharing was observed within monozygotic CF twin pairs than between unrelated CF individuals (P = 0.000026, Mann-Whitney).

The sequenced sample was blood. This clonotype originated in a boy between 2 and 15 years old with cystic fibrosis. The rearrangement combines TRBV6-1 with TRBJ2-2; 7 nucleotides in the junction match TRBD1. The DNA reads TGTGCCAGCAAGTTACAGGGGACCGGGGAGCTGTTTTTT. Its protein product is CASKLQGTGELFF.